What follows are 11 T cell receptor beta chains derived from one specimen sequenced in a study of blood T cells in healthy people across ages. PCR was performed a second time for about 7 to 11 cycles using a sample-barcoded 5' primer and a J-beta primer mix. TCRdb reprocessed the 5' RACE reads with MiXCR, giving one entry per CDR3 protein. Here the sample spans around 1,100,000 distinct CDR3 sequences, approximately 38% being singletons. The sequenced sample was blood. All receptors derive from a man aged 18 to 30 in good health.

This clonotype was counted a few times. The V call is TRBV29-1, the J call TRBJ2-1, with TRBD1 as a possible D gene (5 bases). The CDR3 length is 12 residues. V gave up 6 bases and J gave up 6 bases, with 12 bases separating them. Germline-derived CDR1 and CDR2 are SQVTM and ANQGSEA. The CDR3 region has the DNA TGCAGCGTCCGAGCCGACAGCAATGAGCAGTTCTTC. It specifies CSVRADSNEQFF.

This clonotype has just one count. The V gene is TRBV9, the J gene TRBJ2-7, with D unclear. The CDR3 sequence is 15 residues long. Trimming cost V 0 bases and J 2 bases, with 12 bases left between them. Germline CDR1 is SGDLS and CDR2 is YYNGEE. CDR3 loop: CASSVEAAPTYEQYF. The CDR3 DNA is TGTGCCAGCAGCGTAGAAGCAGCCCCGACCTACGAGCAGTACTTC.

The chain is built from TRBV29-1 and TRBJ2-5; 7 bases agree with TRBD2. Gene TRBJ2-7 matches the end of the DNA better, so the J call may be wrong. There are 13 residues in the CDR3. CDR1 and CDR2 from the germline V gene are SQVTM and ANQGSEA. The CDR3 loop reads CSVAGALAVEQYF. The CDR3 DNA sequence: TGCAGCGTTGCCGGGGCGCTAGCGGTCGAGCAGTACTTC.

The CDR3 loop reads CATSSRQEIAKNIQYF. The CDR3 bases are TGTGCCACCAGCAGCCGACAGGAAATAGCCAAAAACATTCAGTACTTC. This chain connects TRBV15 to TRBJ2-4; weak D call: TRBD1 (6 bases). Germline V gene sequence: CDR1 LNHNV, CDR2 YYDKDF (reference sequence). V lost 3 bases to trimming and J lost 0 bases, with 12 bases between them. The CDR3 sequence is 16 residues long.

This clonotype has just a few counts. This sequence joins TRBV4-3 and TRBJ2-1, with 10 positions matching TRBD2. The J segment lost 7 bases and the V segment lost 0 bases, leaving 6 bases of the junction unmatched. This CDR3 is 16 amino acids long. Germline assignment: CDR1 LGHNA and CDR2 YSLEER. As DNA, the CDR3 is TGCGCCAGCAGCCAAGAAAAGCGGGGGGGCTGGAATGAGCAGTTCTTC. This sequence encodes CASSQEKRGGWNEQFF.

This clonotype was seen many times. The chain is built from TRBV20-1 and TRBJ1-1, with D perhaps matching TRBD1 (5 bases). V lost 0 bases and J lost 8, with 7 bases in between. Germline assignment: CDR1 DFQATT and CDR2 SNEGSKA (reference sequence). This CDR3 has 11 amino acids. The CDR3 bases are TGCAGTGCTAGAGATGGGACCGAAGCTTTCTTT. Translating gives CSARDGTEAFF.

This chain links TRBV9 with TRBJ2-5; D may match TRBD1 or TRBD2 (6 bases each). Trimming left V 3 bases short and J 1 base short, with 13 bases between. The CDR3 is 15 residues long. CDR1 and CDR2 (germline): SGDLS, YYNGEE. As DNA, the CDR3 is TGTGCCAGCAGCGCGCGGGACACCTTCCAAGAGACCCAGTACTTC. It translates to CASSARDTFQETQYF.

In this sample, this clonotype turned up a few times. The chain couples TRBV7-2 to TRBJ1-6; TRBD1 agrees at 9 bases. Germline V gene data show CDR1 as SGHTA and CDR2 as FQGNSA. V shed 1 base and J 7 bases; nucleotides not matched to a gene: 5. The CDR3 sequence is 16 residues long. CDR3 loop: CASSLVSDRGNSPLHF. CDR3 coding DNA: TGTGCCAGCAGCTTAGTGTCCGACAGGGGGAATTCACCCCTCCACTTT.

The chain uses TRBV20-1 and TRBJ1-1; D gene unclear. This CDR3 contains 13 residues. The germline V gene encodes CDR1 DFQATT and CDR2 SNEGSKA (reference sequence). Between the trimmed V and J ends, which lost 6 bases and 4 bases, there was a span of 15 bases. CDR3: CSAYILGSTEAFF. The CDR3 DNA reads as TGCAGTGCCTACATATTGGGGTCCACTGAAGCTTTCTTT.

This clonotype was observed once. This chain links TRBV24-1 with TRBJ2-4; D possibly corresponds to TRBD2 (6 bases). The V gene lost 5 bases and the J gene lost 13 bases, with 23 bases spanning the gap. The length of the CDR3 is 15 residues. The germline CDR1 and CDR2 sequences are KGHDR and SFDVKD. The CDR3 nucleotides are TGTGCCACCAGTGCCTTCGGGGACTCGGAGGAGGAGCAGTACTTC. It yields the protein CATSAFGDSEEEQYF.

This CDR3 reads CASSLNDQGAGEKLFF. CDR3 nucleotides: TGTGCCAGCAGCTTAAACGATCAGGGGGCGGGTGAAAAACTGTTTTTT. The V and J genes are TRBV7-6 and TRBJ1-4; 8 bases agree with TRBD1. In germline, CDR1 is SGHVS, CDR2 FNYEAQ. The CDR3 is 16 residues long. V lost 2 bases, J lost 7 bases, and 9 bases stayed unmatched. Full variable domain (outside the CDR3, taken from reference TRBV7-6 and TRBJ1-4): GAGVSQSPRYKVTKRGQDVALRCDPISGHVSLYWYRQALGQGPEFLTYFNYEAQQDKSGLPNDRFSAERPEGSISTLTIQRTEQRDSAMYRCASSLNDQGAGEKLFFGSGTQLSVL.